The clone carrying this TCR beta chain was seen more than once but under ten times. This sample is drawn from a study of T-cell memory formation after mild COVID-19. 5'RACE, which relied on constant-segment primers, yielded TCR alpha and TCR beta cDNA libraries carrying sample barcodes and UMIs. TCRdb itself ran the 5' RACE reads through MiXCR, one entry per CDR3 protein. This table holds some 50,000 distinct CDR3 sequences, about 12% found once. V shed 0 bases and J shed 4 bases, with 10 bases lying between them. This CDR3 has 15 residues. The germline gives CDR1 LGHNA, CDR2 YSLEER. Sequenced input: PBMCs or a T cell subset sorted from them (not recorded which). This chain joins TRBV4-3 and TRBJ1-5; no definite D call. This clonotype was obtained from a man aged 18 to 29 who had mild COVID-19 (a few samples of this study predate the infection). Cell type and time point are not known. The CDR3 DNA reads as TGCGCCAGCAGCCAAGATCTGGGAAGAAATCAGCCCCAGCATTTT. It encodes CASSQDLGRNQPQHF.